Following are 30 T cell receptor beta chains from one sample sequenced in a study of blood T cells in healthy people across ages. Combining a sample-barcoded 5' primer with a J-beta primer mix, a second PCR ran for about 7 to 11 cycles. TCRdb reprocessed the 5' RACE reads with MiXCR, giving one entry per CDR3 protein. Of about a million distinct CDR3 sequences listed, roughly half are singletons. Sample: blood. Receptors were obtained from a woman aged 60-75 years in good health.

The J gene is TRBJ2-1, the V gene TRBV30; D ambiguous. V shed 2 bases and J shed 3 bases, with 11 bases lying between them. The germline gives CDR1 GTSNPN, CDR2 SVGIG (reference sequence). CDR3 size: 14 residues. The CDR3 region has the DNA TGTGCCTGGAGTCCCAGCAGACTCTACAATGAGCAGTTCTTC. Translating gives CAWSPSRLYNEQFF.

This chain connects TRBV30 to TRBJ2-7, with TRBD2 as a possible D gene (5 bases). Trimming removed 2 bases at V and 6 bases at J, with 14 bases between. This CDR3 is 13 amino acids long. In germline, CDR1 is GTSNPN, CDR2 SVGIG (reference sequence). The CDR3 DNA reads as TGTGCCTGGAGTTGGCGGTCGGGGTCCGAGCAGTACTTC. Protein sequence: CAWSWRSGSEQYF.

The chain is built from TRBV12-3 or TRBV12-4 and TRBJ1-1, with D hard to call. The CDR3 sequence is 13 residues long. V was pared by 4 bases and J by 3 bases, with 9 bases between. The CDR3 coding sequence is TGTGCCAGCAGTTGGTCTTTCGACACTGAAGCTTTCTTT. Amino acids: CASSWSFDTEAFF.

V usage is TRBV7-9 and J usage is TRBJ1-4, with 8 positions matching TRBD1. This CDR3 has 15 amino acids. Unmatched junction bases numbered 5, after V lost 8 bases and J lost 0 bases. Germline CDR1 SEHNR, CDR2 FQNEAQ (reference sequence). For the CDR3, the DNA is TGTGCCAGCGGACAGGGTCCCTCAACTAATGAAAAACTGTTTTTT. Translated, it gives CASGQGPSTNEKLFF. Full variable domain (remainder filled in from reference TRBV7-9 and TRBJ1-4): DTGVSQNPRHKITKRGQNVTFRCDPISEHNRLYWYRQTLGQGPEFLTYFQNEAQLEKSRLLSDRFSAERPKGSFSTLEIQRTEQGDSAMYLCASGQGPSTNEKLFFGSGTQLSVL.

The CDR3 bases are TGCAGCGTTGGGGAACAGGGGAGCACTGAAGCTTTCTTT. It translates to CSVGEQGSTEAFF. The chain joins TRBV29-1 to TRBJ1-1; 7 bases agree with TRBD1. The V and J ends lost 4 bases and 4 bases, in that order; junction bases with no gene match: 6. Germline V CDR1 and CDR2: SQVTM, ANQGSEA. The CDR3 runs 13 residues.

CDR3 DNA: TGTGCCAGCAGCCAGTACAGGGCCCGCGATAGCAATCAGCCCCAGCATTTT. Translated, it gives CASSQYRARDSNQPQHF. The V call is TRBV7-9, the J call TRBJ1-5; D is possibly TRBD1 (6 bases). Germline V gene data show CDR1 as SEHNR and CDR2 as FQNEAQ (reference sequence). The germline V and J ends were trimmed by 5 bases and 0 bases, with 17 bases remaining between them. The CDR3 contains 17 residues.

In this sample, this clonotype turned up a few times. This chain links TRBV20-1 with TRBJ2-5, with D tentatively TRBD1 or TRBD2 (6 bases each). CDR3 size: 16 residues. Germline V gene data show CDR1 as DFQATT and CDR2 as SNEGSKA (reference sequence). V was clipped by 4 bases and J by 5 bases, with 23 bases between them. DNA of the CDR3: TGCAGTGCTACGGGAACAGGAGGGGGAAAGTTGGAGACCCAGTACTTC. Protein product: CSATGTGGGKLETQYF.

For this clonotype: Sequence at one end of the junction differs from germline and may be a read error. CDR3 amino acids: CVSSNRDRGNYEQYF. CDR3 in DNA: TGCGTCAGCAGCAACCGGGACAGGGGGAACTACGAGCAGTACTTC. J is TRBJ2-7 and V is TRBV5-1, with TRBD1 identical over 11 bases. CDR3 length: 15 residues. The germline CDR1 and CDR2 sequences are SGHRS and YFSETQ. Combining the CDR3 with reference TRBV5-1 and TRBJ2-7 gives the whole variable domain KAGVTQTPRYLIKTRGQQVTLSCSPISGHRSVSWYQQTPGQGLQFLFEYFSETQRNKGNFPGRFSGRQFSNSRSEMNVSTLELGDSALYLCVSSNRDRGNYEQYFGPGTRLTVT.

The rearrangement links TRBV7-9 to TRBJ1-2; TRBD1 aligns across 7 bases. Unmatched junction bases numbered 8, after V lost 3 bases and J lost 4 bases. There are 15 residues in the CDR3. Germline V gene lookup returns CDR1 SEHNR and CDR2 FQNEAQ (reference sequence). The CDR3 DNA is TGTGCCAGCAGCTTGGGGACAGCGGGCCTCTATGGCTACACCTTC. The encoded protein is CASSLGTAGLYGYTF.

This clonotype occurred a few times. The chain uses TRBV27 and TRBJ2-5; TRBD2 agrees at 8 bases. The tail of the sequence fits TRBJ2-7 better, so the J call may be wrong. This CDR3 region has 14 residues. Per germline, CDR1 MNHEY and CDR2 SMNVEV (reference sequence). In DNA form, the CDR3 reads TGTGCCAGCAGTCCGACAACTAGCGGCCACGAGCAGTACTTC. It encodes CASSPTTSGHEQYF.

The DNA of the CDR3 is TGCGCCAGCAGCTTGGGGCCGACCCTCAAAGATACGCAGTATTTT. Translating gives CASSLGPTLKDTQYF. The chain combines TRBV5-1 with TRBJ2-3; unclear D gene. V lost 0 bases and J 5 bases, leaving 13 bases between the germline ends. The CDR3 runs 15 residues. The germline V gene has CDR1 SGHRS and CDR2 YFSETQ.

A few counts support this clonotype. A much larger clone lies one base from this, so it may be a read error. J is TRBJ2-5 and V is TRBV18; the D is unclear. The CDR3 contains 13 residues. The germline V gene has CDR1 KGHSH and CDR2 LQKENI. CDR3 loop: CASAPHPRETQYF. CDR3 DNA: TGTGCCAGCGCACCCCACCCAAGGGAGACCCAGTACTTC. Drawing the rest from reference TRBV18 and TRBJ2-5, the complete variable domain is NAGVMQNPRHLVRRRGQEARLRCSPMKGHSHVYWYRQLPEEGLKFMVYLQKENIIDESGMPKERFSAEFPKEGPSILRIQQVVRGDSAAYFCASAPHPRETQYFGPGTRLLVL.

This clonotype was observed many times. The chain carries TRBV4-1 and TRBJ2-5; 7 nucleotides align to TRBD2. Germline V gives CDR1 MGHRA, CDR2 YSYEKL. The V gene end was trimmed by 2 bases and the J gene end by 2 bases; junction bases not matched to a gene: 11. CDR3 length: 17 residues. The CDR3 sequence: CASSQSWGGGPQETQYF. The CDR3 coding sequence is TGCGCCAGCAGCCAATCCTGGGGCGGGGGACCTCAAGAGACCCAGTACTTC.

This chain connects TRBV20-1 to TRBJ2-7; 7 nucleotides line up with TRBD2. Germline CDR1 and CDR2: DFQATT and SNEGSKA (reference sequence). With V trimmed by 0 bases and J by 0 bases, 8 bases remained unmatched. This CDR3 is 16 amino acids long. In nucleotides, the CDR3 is TGCAGTGCTAGAGATTATCTGCGGGAGCTCTCCTACGAGCAGTACTTC. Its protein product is CSARDYLRELSYEQYF.

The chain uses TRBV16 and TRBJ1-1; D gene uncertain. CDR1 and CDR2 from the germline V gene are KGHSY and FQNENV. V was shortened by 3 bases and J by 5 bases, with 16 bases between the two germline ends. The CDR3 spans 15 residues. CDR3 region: CASSQMNTAGTEAFF. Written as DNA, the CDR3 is TGTGCCAGCAGCCAGATGAACACGGCGGGTACTGAAGCTTTCTTT.

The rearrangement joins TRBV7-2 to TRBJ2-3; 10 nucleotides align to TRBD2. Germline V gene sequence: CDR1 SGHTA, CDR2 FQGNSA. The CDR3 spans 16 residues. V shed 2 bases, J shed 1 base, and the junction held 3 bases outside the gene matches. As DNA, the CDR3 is TGTGCCAGCAGCTTAACCGGGACTAGCGGCACAGATACGCAGTATTTT. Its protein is CASSLTGTSGTDTQYF.

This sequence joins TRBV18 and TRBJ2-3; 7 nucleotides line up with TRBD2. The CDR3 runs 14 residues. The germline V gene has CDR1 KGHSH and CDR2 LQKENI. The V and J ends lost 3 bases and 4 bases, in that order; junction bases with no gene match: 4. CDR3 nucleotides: TGTGCCAGCTCACCGCGGGAGTACTCAGATACGCAGTATTTT. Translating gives CASSPREYSDTQYF.

This chain's CDR3 is CASSQDYGRQFF. As DNA, the CDR3 is TGCGCCAGCAGCCAAGATTATGGGCGGCAGTTCTTC. The chain uses TRBV4-3 and TRBJ2-1; D gene unclear. The CDR3 length is 12 residues. Germline lookup yields CDR1 LGHNA and CDR2 YSLEER. Deletions cut 0 bases from V and 12 bases from J, with 9 bases between.

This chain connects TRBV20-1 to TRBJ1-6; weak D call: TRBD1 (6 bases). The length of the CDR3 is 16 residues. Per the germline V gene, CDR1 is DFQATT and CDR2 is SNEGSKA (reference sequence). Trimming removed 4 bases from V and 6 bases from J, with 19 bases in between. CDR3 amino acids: CSATPLQGRSNSPLHF. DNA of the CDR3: TGCAGTGCTACACCCCTACAGGGACGTTCTAATTCACCCCTCCACTTT.

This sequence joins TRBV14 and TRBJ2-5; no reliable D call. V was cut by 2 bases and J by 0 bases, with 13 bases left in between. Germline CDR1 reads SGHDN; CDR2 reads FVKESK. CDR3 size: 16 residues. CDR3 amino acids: CASSQTDFQYQETQYF. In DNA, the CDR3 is TGTGCCAGCAGCCAAACGGATTTTCAGTACCAAGAGACCCAGTACTTC.

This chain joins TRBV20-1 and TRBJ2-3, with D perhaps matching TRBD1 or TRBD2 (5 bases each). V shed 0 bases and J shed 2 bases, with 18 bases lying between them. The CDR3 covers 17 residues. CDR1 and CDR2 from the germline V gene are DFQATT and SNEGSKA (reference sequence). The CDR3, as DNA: TGCAGTGCTAGAGATTATTGGGACGTGAGGTCCACAGATACGCAGTATTTT. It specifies CSARDYWDVRSTDTQYF.

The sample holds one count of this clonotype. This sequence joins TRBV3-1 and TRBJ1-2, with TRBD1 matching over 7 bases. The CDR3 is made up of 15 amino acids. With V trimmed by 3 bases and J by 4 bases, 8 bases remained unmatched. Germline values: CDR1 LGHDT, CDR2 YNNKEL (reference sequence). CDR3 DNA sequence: TGTGCCAGCAGCCAGGGGAGGGGGCCTGGCTATGGCTACACCTTC. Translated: CASSQGRGPGYGYTF.

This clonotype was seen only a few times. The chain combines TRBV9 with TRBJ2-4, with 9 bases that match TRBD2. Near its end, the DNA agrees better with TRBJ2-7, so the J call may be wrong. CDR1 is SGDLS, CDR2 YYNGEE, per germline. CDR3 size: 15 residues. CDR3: CASSVAPLAGHEQYF. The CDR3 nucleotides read TGTGCCAGCAGCGTAGCTCCACTAGCGGGTCACGAGCAGTACTTC.

As DNA, the CDR3 is TGTGCCAGCAGTTACTCCGGGGCGGGAGAGACCCAGTACTTC. It translates to CASSYSGAGETQYF. The rearrangement joins TRBV6-6 to TRBJ2-7; D might be TRBD1 or TRBD2, each matching 5 bases. The J call is uncertain, as TRBJ2-5 better fits the DNA end. CDR1 is MNHNY, CDR2 SVGAGI, per germline (reference sequence). The CDR3 totals 14 residues.

This CDR3 is CASSPSAGSNETQYF. CDR3 bases: TGTGCCAGCTCACCGAGTGCGGGCAGCAACGAGACCCAGTACTTC. The chain carries TRBV18 and TRBJ2-5; D possibly corresponds to TRBD2 (5 bases). The CDR3 length is 15 residues. CDR1 KGHSH and CDR2 LQKENI come from the germline V gene. The ends were cut back, 3 bases at V and 5 bases at J, with 16 bases in the middle.

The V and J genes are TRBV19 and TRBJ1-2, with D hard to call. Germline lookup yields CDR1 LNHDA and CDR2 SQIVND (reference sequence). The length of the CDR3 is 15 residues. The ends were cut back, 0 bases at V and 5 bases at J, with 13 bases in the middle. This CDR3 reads CASSIDQRSYYGYTF. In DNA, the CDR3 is TGTGCCAGTAGTATAGATCAGAGGAGTTATTATGGCTACACCTTC.

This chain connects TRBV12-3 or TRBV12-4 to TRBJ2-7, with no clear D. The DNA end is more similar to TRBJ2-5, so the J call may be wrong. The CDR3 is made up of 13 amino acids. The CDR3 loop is CASSQLRAETQYF. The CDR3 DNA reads TGTGCCAGCAGTCAACTAAGGGCTGAGACCCAGTACTTC.

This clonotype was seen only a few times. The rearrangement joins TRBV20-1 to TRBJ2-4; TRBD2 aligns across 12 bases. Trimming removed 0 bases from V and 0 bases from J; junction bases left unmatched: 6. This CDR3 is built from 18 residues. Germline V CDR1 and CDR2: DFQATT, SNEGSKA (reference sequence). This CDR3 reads CSARDILAGGLAKNIQYF. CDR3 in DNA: TGCAGTGCTAGAGACATACTAGCGGGAGGCCTAGCCAAAAACATTCAGTACTTC.

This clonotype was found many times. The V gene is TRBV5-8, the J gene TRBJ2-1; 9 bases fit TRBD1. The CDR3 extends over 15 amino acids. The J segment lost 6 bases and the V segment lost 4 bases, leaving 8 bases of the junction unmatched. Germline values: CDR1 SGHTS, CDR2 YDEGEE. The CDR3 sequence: CASSLTGGLGNEQFF. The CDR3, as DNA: TGTGCCAGCAGCCTTACAGGGGGCCTGGGCAATGAGCAGTTCTTC.

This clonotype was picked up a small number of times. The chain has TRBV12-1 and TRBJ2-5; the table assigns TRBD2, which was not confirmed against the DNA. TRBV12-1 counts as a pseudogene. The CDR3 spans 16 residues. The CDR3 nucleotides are TGTGCCAGCAGTCATACTAGCGGGAGAGGGCAAGAGACCCAGTACTTC. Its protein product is CASSHTSGRGQETQYF.